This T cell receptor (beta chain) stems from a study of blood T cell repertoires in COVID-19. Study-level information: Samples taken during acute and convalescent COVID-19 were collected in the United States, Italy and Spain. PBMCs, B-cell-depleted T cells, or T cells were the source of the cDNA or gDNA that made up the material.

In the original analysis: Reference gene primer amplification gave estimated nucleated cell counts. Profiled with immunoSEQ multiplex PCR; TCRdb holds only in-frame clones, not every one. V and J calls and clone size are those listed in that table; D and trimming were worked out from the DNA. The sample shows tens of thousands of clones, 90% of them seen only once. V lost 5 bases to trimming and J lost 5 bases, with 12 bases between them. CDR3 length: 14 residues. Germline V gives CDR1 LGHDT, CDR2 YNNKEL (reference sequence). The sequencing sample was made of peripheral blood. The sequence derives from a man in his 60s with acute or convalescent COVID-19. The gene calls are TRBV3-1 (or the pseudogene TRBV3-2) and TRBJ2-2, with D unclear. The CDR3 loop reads CASSKAGLTGELFF. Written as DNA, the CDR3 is TGTGCCAGCAGCAAGGCAGGTTTAACCGGGGAGCTGTTTTTT.